The 20 T cell receptor beta chains below all came from one sample that was sequenced in a study of response to subunit inactivated influenza vaccine (dated by TCRdb to 2016 to 2019). Receptors were amplified or captured by RT-PCR. Sequencing took place on an Illumina HiSeq 2500. The public sequencing data were trimmed at Q25 with fastp and processed into clonotypes with MiXCR by TCRdb, which kept only in-frame beta chains. Identical CDR3 protein sequences are pooled into one entry, listed with their most common genes and DNA. For this sample there are more than 550,000 distinct CDR3 sequences; about 11% appear just once. The ten largest clones take up approximately 10% of the sample. These records were also assigned to another study, of T cells expressing NK-cell markers. The second study's paper adds: 5'RACE template switching, by which a universal primer site and unique molecular identifiers were added, was used to make TCR beta cDNA libraries.

The sequencing here drew on PBMCs from blood, taken on the day of vaccination. The receptors originated from a man aged 50 to 60 who received an inactivated influenza vaccine. Donor details come from another sample of the same person, matched by shared clones.

This clonotype was seen ten or more times. The chain is built from TRBV29-1 and TRBJ2-1; D is ambiguous. Trimming shortened V by 4 bases and J by 9 bases, and 13 bases separated the two germline ends. Germline V lookup: CDR1 SQVTM, CDR2 ANQGSEA. CDR3 length: 12 residues. CDR3 region: CSVVVVKFEQFF. CDR3 nucleotide sequence: TGCAGCGTTGTTGTAGTGAAGTTTGAGCAGTTCTTC.

This chain uses TRBV20-1 with TRBJ1-6; TRBD1 matches at 9 bases. The CDR3 totals 15 residues. Trimming removed 0 bases from V and 8 bases from J; junction bases left unmatched: 5. Per germline, CDR1 DFQATT and CDR2 SNEGSKA (reference sequence). For the CDR3, the DNA is TGCAGTGCTAGAGATTGGGACAGGGTGGATTCACCCCTCCACTTT. Translated, it gives CSARDWDRVDSPLHF.

This clonotype was counted between two and nine times. The chain uses TRBV7-2 and TRBJ1-5; unclear D gene. This CDR3 is 15 amino acids long. The germline V gene encodes CDR1 SGHTA and CDR2 FQGNSA. V gave up 0 bases and J gave up 5 bases, with 11 bases separating them. CDR3 sequence: CASSLALKGYQPQHF. The CDR3 nucleotides are TGTGCCAGCAGCTTAGCGCTCAAGGGATATCAGCCCCAGCATTTT.

The chain combines TRBV24-1 with TRBJ2-1; 9 nucleotides match TRBD1. The CDR3 runs to 15 residues. V shed 4 bases and J 7 bases; nucleotides not matched to a gene: 7. Germline V gene lookup returns CDR1 KGHDR and CDR2 SFDVKD. CDR3 sequence: CATSDLGTGPNEQFF. DNA of the CDR3: TGTGCCACCAGTGACCTGGGGACAGGGCCTAATGAGCAGTTCTTC.

This clonotype came up many times. V and J are TRBV12-3 or TRBV12-4 and TRBJ2-5, with D possibly TRBD1 on 6 matching bases. Trimming cost V 4 bases and J 1 base, with 7 bases left between them. CDR3 length: 13 residues. The CDR3 DNA sequence: TGTGCCAGCAGTTCGACAGGCCAAGAGACCCAGTACTTC. It translates to CASSSTGQETQYF.

The table lists this clonotype with a few counts. The chain recombines TRBV6-1 with TRBJ2-1, with TRBD2 identical over 13 bases. Germline lookup yields CDR1 MNHNS and CDR2 SASEGT. Trimming at V came to 7 bases and at J to 4 bases, leaving 13 bases not matched to a gene. CDR3 length: 18 residues. The CDR3 bases are TGTGCCAGCACCAGGACTAGCGGGGGAAAACCGCCTTACAATGAGCAGTTCTTC. It yields the protein CASTRTSGGKPPYNEQFF.

Comments on this clonotype: One end of the junction is discordant with germline, which a read error may explain. The chain has TRBV5-1 and TRBJ2-6; unclear D gene. CDR1 and CDR2 (germline): SGHRS, YFSETQ. This CDR3 comprises 17 residues. This CDR3 reads CASSLADIFSGVNVLTF. CDR3 coding DNA: TGCGCCAGCAGCTTGGCCGACATCTTCTCTGGGGTCAACGTCCTGACTTTC.

The chain links TRBV7-3 to TRBJ2-2; D possibly corresponds to TRBD2 (5 bases). The germline V and J ends were trimmed by 5 bases and 3 bases, with 16 bases remaining between them. From germline, CDR1 is SGHTA and CDR2 FQGTGA. The CDR3 contains 16 residues. The CDR3, as DNA: TGTGCCAGCAGCGGAATAAGGACCGGGGACACCGGGGAGCTGTTTTTT. Protein: CASSGIRTGDTGELFF.

The V and J genes are TRBV29-1 and TRBJ2-1; no clear D. V was cut by 4 bases and J by 4 bases, with 14 bases left in between. CDR3 length: 14 amino acids. CDR1 and CDR2 from the germline V gene are SQVTM and ANQGSEA. CDR3 coding DNA: TGCAGCGTTGTTTTGCCAGGAACTTACAATGAGCAGTTCTTC. This translates into CSVVLPGTYNEQFF.

The chain has TRBV7-2 and TRBJ2-7; 8 nucleotides line up with TRBD1. The germline V gene has CDR1 SGHTA and CDR2 FQGNSA. V gave up 4 bases and J gave up 0 bases; unmatched junction bases: 5. The CDR3 length is 15 residues. The CDR3 is CASSSRQGTSYEQYF. CDR3 nucleotide sequence: TGTGCCAGCAGCTCCCGACAGGGGACCTCCTACGAGCAGTACTTC.

This clonotype showed up just a few times. The CDR3 DNA reads TGCAGTGCTAGAGACTCAGGGGGCACAGATACGCAGTATTTT. This gives the protein CSARDSGGTDTQYF. The chain links TRBV20-1 to TRBJ2-3; tentative D call: TRBD1 (6 bases). Germline lookup yields CDR1 DFQATT and CDR2 SNEGSKA (reference sequence). The CDR3 sequence is 14 residues long. The ends were cut back, 0 bases at V and 1 base at J, with 8 bases in the middle.

This chain connects TRBV4-3 to TRBJ2-5; D is unresolved. V lost 0 bases to trimming and J lost 2 bases, with 10 bases between them. The germline V gene encodes CDR1 LGHNA and CDR2 YSLEER. The CDR3 is made up of 15 amino acids. In DNA form, the CDR3 reads TGCGCCAGCAGCCAAGACGGTAGGATACAAGAGACCCAGTACTTC. Its protein is CASSQDGRIQETQYF.

This clonotype was counted ten times or more. The chain uses TRBV11-1 and TRBJ2-3, with TRBD1 matching 9 bases. This CDR3 comprises 18 residues. Looked up from germline, CDR1 is SGHAT and CDR2 is FQDESV (reference sequence). V gave up 4 bases and J gave up 4 bases; unmatched junction bases: 15. The CDR3 is CASSSGVGQGLKADTQYF. The CDR3 DNA reads as TGTGCCAGCAGCTCCGGGGTAGGACAGGGGCTTAAAGCAGATACGCAGTATTTT.

The chain employs TRBV5-8 and TRBJ1-1, with a possible D match to TRBD1 (5 bases). V lost 5 bases, J lost 1 base, and 15 bases lay in between. Germline CDR1 is SGHTS and CDR2 is YDEGEE. The CDR3 sequence is 15 residues long. The CDR3 DNA reads TGTGCCAGCAGTCATGACAGAACCGCGAACACTGAAGCTTTCTTT. It is translated as CASSHDRTANTEAFF.

The chain links TRBV6-2 or TRBV6-3 to TRBJ2-3, with 10 bases lining up with TRBD2. The germline gives CDR1 MNHEY, CDR2 SVGEGT. The CDR3 is made up of 17 amino acids. Trimming took 2 bases from V and 2 from J; bases not matched to a gene: 7. CDR3 in amino acids: CASSYLTGLAATDTQYF. CDR3 sequence (DNA): TGTGCCAGCAGTTACCTCACCGGACTAGCGGCCACAGATACGCAGTATTTT.

The table lists this clonotype with a few counts. V usage is TRBV12-3 or TRBV12-4 and J usage is TRBJ2-1; no definite D call. This CDR3 is built from 14 residues. Trimming removed 6 bases from V and 4 bases from J, with 13 bases in between. The CDR3 coding sequence is TGTGCCAGCAGGCCGGGCCCTAATTACAATGAGCAGTTCTTC. Encoded protein: CASRPGPNYNEQFF.

At least ten counts were recorded for this clonotype. This chain links TRBV5-1 with TRBJ2-1; TRBD2 matches at 10 bases. The CDR3 has 15 amino acids. Germline loops: CDR1 SGHRS, CDR2 YFSETQ. J lost 6 bases, V lost 3 bases, and 6 bases had no gene match. CDR3 sequence reads: CASSSASGSFNEQFF. The CDR3 coding sequence is TGCGCCAGCAGCTCGGCTAGCGGGAGTTTCAATGAGCAGTTCTTC. Filled out from reference TRBV5-1 and TRBJ2-1, the complete variable domain reads KAGVTQTPRYLIKTRGQQVTLSCSPISGHRSVSWYQQTPGQGLQFLFEYFSETQRNKGNFPGRFSGRQFSNSRSEMNVSTLELGDSALYLCASSSASGSFNEQFFGPGTRLTVL.

As concerns this clonotype: A much larger clone is a single base away; this may be a read error. The chain joins TRBV10-3 to TRBJ2-7; 11 positions agree with TRBD1. The CDR3 totals 15 residues. The J segment lost 0 bases and the V segment lost 6 bases, leaving 4 bases of the junction unmatched. Looked up from germline, CDR1 is ENHRY and CDR2 is SYGVKD. DNA of the CDR3: TGTGCCATCAGCCAAGGGACAGGGGGCTCCTACGAGCAGTACTTC. It is translated as CAISQGTGGSYEQYF.

The CDR3 DNA reads TGTGCCAGCCAGGGGGATGCCTATGGCTACACCTTC. It yields the protein CASQGDAYGYTF. The chain uses TRBV9 and TRBJ1-2, with TRBD1 matching over 7 bases. CDR3 length: 12 residues. The V segment lost 7 bases and the J segment 4 bases; nucleotides outside the gene matches: 4. The germline V gene encodes CDR1 SGDLS and CDR2 YYNGEE.

This clonotype was counted only a few times. The V gene is TRBV21-1, the J gene TRBJ2-5; TRBD1 is taken as the D call from the table, unchecked against the DNA. TRBV21-1 is a recognized pseudogene. The CDR3 has 16 amino acids. CDR3 DNA sequence: TGTGCCAGCAGCCTCCACAGGGGGCGATCTGATGAGACCCAGTACTTC. It is translated as CASSLHRGRSDETQYF.